What follows are 10 T cell receptor beta chains derived from one specimen sequenced in a study of blood T cell repertoires in COVID-19. Clones were sequenced by immunoSEQ multiplex PCR, and TCRdb holds only the in-frame ones, with some missing. The sample carries tens of thousands of clones, approximately 85% recorded once. The sequenced sample consisted of peripheral blood. These receptors came from a human donor with acute or convalescent COVID-19. The donor label of this sample is uncertain.

This chain links TRBV5-1 with TRBJ2-3, with D maybe TRBD2 (5 bases). V lost 0 bases, J lost 5 bases, and 13 bases lay in between. The CDR3 covers 15 residues. Germline loops: CDR1 SGHRS, CDR2 YFSETQ. The CDR3 DNA is TGCGCCAGCAGCTTGGGGGAGTGGGTCAGAGATACGCAGTATTTT. Encoded protein: CASSLGEWVRDTQYF. Looking up the rest from reference TRBV5-1 and TRBJ2-3 gives the full variable domain: KAGVTQTPRYLIKTRGQQVTLSCSPISGHRSVSWYQQTPGQGLQFLFEYFSETQRNKGNFPGRFSGRQFSNSRSEMNVSTLELGDSALYLCASSLGEWVRDTQYFGPGTRLTVL.

The rearrangement links TRBV10-2 to TRBJ1-5; D is possibly TRBD1 (6 bases). Per the germline V gene, CDR1 is WSHSY and CDR2 is SAAADI. The CDR3 extends over 13 amino acids. With 5 bases removed from V and 4 bases from J, the gap between germline ends came to 9 bases. The CDR3 sequence: CASSLTGNQPQHF. Here the CDR3 DNA reads TGCGCCAGCAGTTTGACAGGAAATCAGCCCCAGCATTTT.

The V and J genes are TRBV11-2 and TRBJ1-2; the match to TRBD1 covers 10 bases. The CDR3 runs to 13 residues. CDR1 and CDR2 (germline): SGHAT, FQNNGV. Trimming at V came to 4 bases and at J to 5 bases, leaving 1 base not matched to a gene. CDR3 DNA sequence: TGTGCCAGCAGCTGGGGACAGGGGTATGGCTACACCTTC. As protein: CASSWGQGYGYTF.

The chain is built from TRBV19 and TRBJ2-1; the match to TRBD2 covers 14 bases. V shed 5 bases, J shed 4 bases, and the junction held 7 bases outside the gene matches. Germline V gene sequence: CDR1 LNHDA, CDR2 SQIVND (reference sequence). The CDR3 consists of 17 residues. The CDR3 here is CASSRLAGGPSYNEQFF. The CDR3 region has the DNA TGTGCCAGTAGTCGACTAGCGGGAGGGCCGAGTTACAATGAGCAGTTCTTC.

V and J are TRBV7-8 and TRBJ2-5; a weak D match, TRBD2 (6 bases). V dropped 5 bases and J dropped 5 bases, with 12 bases sitting between them. The CDR3 consists of 13 residues. Germline V CDR1 and CDR2: SGHVS, FQNEAQ. The CDR3 loop is CASSREPPETQYF. The DNA of the CDR3 is TGTGCCAGCAGCCGGGAGCCCCCGGAGACCCAGTACTTC.

This clone has more than one count but fewer than ten. J is TRBJ2-1 and V is TRBV19; 9 bases align to TRBD1. The V and J ends lost 3 bases and 4 bases, in that order; junction bases with no gene match: 4. The CDR3 extends over 15 amino acids. The germline V gene encodes CDR1 LNHDA and CDR2 SQIVND (reference sequence). The CDR3 loop is CASSIRDRVYNEQFF. The DNA for the CDR3 is TGTGCCAGTAGTATCCGGGACAGGGTTTACAATGAGCAGTTCTTC.

The rearrangement links TRBV7-9 to TRBJ1-1; D is undetermined. CDR1 and CDR2 (germline): SEHNR, FQNEAQ (reference sequence). There are 13 residues in the CDR3. V was shortened by 5 bases and J by 1 base, with 8 bases between the two germline ends. The DNA of the CDR3 is TGTGCCAGCAGCCGGAGTCCGAACACTGAAGCTTTCTTT. This sequence encodes CASSRSPNTEAFF.

The chain recombines TRBV5-4 with TRBJ2-7; the match to TRBD2 covers 8 bases. Germline assignment: CDR1 SGHNT and CDR2 YYREEE (reference sequence). This CDR3 is built from 15 residues. V was clipped by 0 bases and J by 5 bases; unmatched bases: 7. CDR3 nucleotide sequence: TGTGCCAGCAGCTTGGGGGGACTAGAATTCGACGAGCAGTACTTC. It codes for CASSLGGLEFDEQYF.

The chain is built from TRBV7-9 and TRBJ2-5, with 7 positions matching TRBD1. With V trimmed by 1 base and J by 6 bases, 5 bases remained unmatched. This CDR3 comprises 14 residues. CDR1 is SEHNR, CDR2 FQNEAQ, per germline (reference sequence). CDR3 bases: TGTGCCAGCAGCTTAGAAACAGGGGCGCAGACCCAGTACTTC. Its protein is CASSLETGAQTQYF.

V usage is TRBV24-1 and J usage is TRBJ1-5; D call uncertain. The CDR3 loop spans 14 amino acids. Germline V gives CDR1 KGHDR, CDR2 SFDVKD. Trimming took 6 bases from V and 0 from J, leaving 8 bases between them. For the CDR3, the DNA is TGTGCCACCAGTACCCCCTATAGCAATCAGCCCCAGCATTTT. Translation gives CATSTPYSNQPQHF.